The 26 T cell receptor beta chains listed next were all sequenced from one sample in a study of blood T cell repertoires in COVID-19. Using immunoSEQ multiplex PCR, the repertoire was profiled, and TCRdb retains in-frame clones only, with some absent. Among some 130,000 clones listed, approximately 88% were seen once. Sequencing input: peripheral blood. These receptors were taken from a man aged 45-60 years with acute or convalescent COVID-19.

The rearrangement joins TRBV2 to TRBJ1-2; the D gene is possibly TRBD1 (6 bases). The germline CDR1 and CDR2 sequences are SNHLY and FYNNEI. The CDR3 covers 13 residues. The ends were cut back, 3 bases at V and 8 bases at J, with 13 bases in the middle. The CDR3 loop is CASSDQGLGGYTF. CDR3 in DNA: TGTGCCAGCAGTGATCAGGGGCTGGGGGGCTACACCTTC.

This chain joins TRBV4-1 and TRBJ2-3; TRBD2 matches 8 bases. V shed 4 bases and J 0 bases; nucleotides not matched to a gene: 3. The CDR3 consists of 15 residues. Germline V gene sequence: CDR1 MGHRA, CDR2 YSYEKL. The CDR3 loop reads CASSPREGSTDTQYF. Written as DNA, the CDR3 is TGCGCCAGCAGCCCCCGGGAGGGGAGCACAGATACGCAGTATTTT.

The V gene is TRBV3-1 (or the pseudogene TRBV3-2), the J gene TRBJ2-2; TRBD2 matches at 9 bases. CDR1 is LGHDT, CDR2 YNNKEL, per germline (reference sequence). The V gene end was trimmed by 0 bases and the J gene end by 6 bases; junction bases not matched to a gene: 8. The CDR3 contains 17 residues. The CDR3 here is CASSQDFGGRVPGELFF. As DNA, the CDR3 is TGTGCCAGCAGCCAAGATTTCGGCGGGAGGGTTCCCGGGGAGCTGTTTTTT.

V is TRBV4-2 and J is TRBJ1-5; 9 positions match TRBD1. V shed 2 bases, J shed 6 bases, and the junction held 14 bases outside the gene matches. Germline loops: CDR1 LGHNA, CDR2 YNFKEQ. The length of the CDR3 is 18 residues. As DNA, the CDR3 is TGTGCCAGCAGCCAAAGAAGTACAAACAGGGGGCATCTTCAGCCCCAGCATTTT. It translates to CASSQRSTNRGHLQPQHF.

The CDR3 loop reads CASSRLAGYNEQFF. The CDR3 region has the DNA TGTGCCAGTAGTCGACTAGCGGGCTACAATGAGCAGTTCTTC. The genes are TRBV19 and TRBJ2-1; 10 nucleotides line up with TRBD2. With V trimmed by 5 bases and J by 3 bases, 1 base remained unmatched. The CDR3 runs to 14 residues. From germline, CDR1 is LNHDA and CDR2 SQIVND (reference sequence).

Only a few counts were recorded for this clone. V usage is TRBV2 and J usage is TRBJ2-7; tentative D call: TRBD2 (5 bases). V was clipped by 8 bases and J by 6 bases, with 11 bases between them. In germline, CDR1 is SNHLY, CDR2 FYNNEI. This CDR3 is 11 amino acids long. CDR3 in amino acids: CASETRAEQYF. For the CDR3, the DNA is TGTGCCAGCGAAACGAGGGCCGAGCAGTACTTC.

The CDR3 nucleotides read TGTGCCAGCAGCTTGCTCGGCGGGGGGCATTCCCATGGCTACACCTTC. Protein product: CASSLLGGGHSHGYTF. This sequence joins TRBV7-2 and TRBJ1-2, with a possible D match to TRBD1 (6 bases). The V and J ends lost 3 bases and 6 bases respectively, with 20 bases between them. The germline gives CDR1 SGHTA, CDR2 FQGNSA. CDR3 length: 16 residues.

The genes are TRBV5-1 and TRBJ2-1; 8 bases map to TRBD1. V trimming: 0 bases; J trimming: 4 bases; junction bases outside the gene matches: 6. Per the germline V gene, CDR1 is SGHRS and CDR2 is YFSETQ. The CDR3 extends over 16 amino acids. This chain's CDR3 is CASSLVAGGPYNEQFF. The CDR3 DNA sequence: TGCGCCAGCAGCTTGGTGGCAGGGGGCCCTTACAATGAGCAGTTCTTC.

The chain has TRBV5-1 and TRBJ1-4; D is unclear. V dropped 0 bases and J dropped 4 bases, with 10 bases sitting between them. Germline V CDR1 and CDR2: SGHRS, YFSETQ. The CDR3 is 15 amino acids. CDR3 coding DNA: TGCGCCAGCAGCTTGGAAATGGGCTTTAATGAAAAACTGTTTTTT. Translation: CASSLEMGFNEKLFF.

The rearrangement joins TRBV27 to TRBJ1-1; TRBD1 matches 7 bases. Trimming removed 3 bases from V and 1 base from J; junction bases left unmatched: 2. Germline V gene lookup returns CDR1 MNHEY and CDR2 SMNVEV (reference sequence). This CDR3 is built from 14 residues. DNA of the CDR3: TGTGCCAGCAGTTTGACAGGGACGAACACTGAAGCTTTCTTT. As protein: CASSLTGTNTEAFF.

This sequence joins TRBV7-9 and TRBJ2-1; a weak D match, TRBD2 (6 bases). Germline loops: CDR1 SEHNR, CDR2 FQNEAQ (reference sequence). The CDR3 is 17 amino acids. V lost 5 bases, J lost 0 bases, and 17 bases lay in between. CDR3 in amino acids: CASSKTSGTFSYNEQFF. The CDR3 DNA follows: TGTGCCAGCAGCAAAACTTCCGGGACTTTCTCCTACAATGAGCAGTTCTTC.

The V gene is TRBV11-2, the J gene TRBJ2-1; TRBD2 matches 9 bases. Trimming cost V 3 bases and J 8 bases; bases outside gene matches: 8. The germline CDR1 and CDR2 sequences are SGHAT and FQNNGV. There are 15 residues in the CDR3. The CDR3 loop reads CASSLGTSTRDEQFF. CDR3 coding DNA: TGTGCCAGCAGCTTGGGGACTAGCACAAGGGATGAGCAGTTCTTC.

The chain joins TRBV11-2 to TRBJ2-2, with D perhaps TRBD2 (5 bases). CDR3 length: 15 amino acids. CDR1 is SGHAT, CDR2 FQNNGV, per germline. V was cut by 0 bases and J by 6 bases, with 11 bases left in between. CDR3 protein: CASSLDRGLSGELFF. CDR3 sequence (DNA): TGTGCCAGCAGCTTAGATCGGGGATTATCCGGGGAGCTGTTTTTT. Complete variable domain (other parts from reference TRBV11-2 and TRBJ2-2): EAGVAQSPRYKIIEKRQSVAFWCNPISGHATLYWYQQILGQGPKLLIQFQNNGVVDDSQLPKDRFSAERLKGVDSTLKIQPAKLEDSAVYLCASSLDRGLSGELFFGEGSRLTVL.

About this clone itself: This specimen includes other DNA sequences encoding the same CDR3. The chain carries TRBV18 and TRBJ2-3, with 9 bases fitting TRBD1. V was clipped by 3 bases and J by 0 bases; unmatched bases: 1. Germline V gives CDR1 KGHSH, CDR2 LQKENI. The CDR3 totals 15 residues. CDR3 in DNA: TGTGCCAGCTCACCCGGGACAGGGAGCACAGATACGCAGTATTTT. It encodes CASSPGTGSTDTQYF.

V gene TRBV12-5 combines with J gene TRBJ1-1; 8 bases map to TRBD1. The CDR3 contains 12 residues. Germline lookup yields CDR1 LGHNT and CDR2 FRNRAP. V was clipped by 7 bases and J by 10 bases; unmatched bases: 8. The CDR3 DNA reads as TGTGCTAGTGTCCCTACAGGGGGGGGAGCTTTCTTT. It encodes CASVPTGGGAFF.

The chain couples TRBV28 to TRBJ1-5, with a possible D match to TRBD1 (5 bases). This CDR3 has 13 amino acids. V dropped 11 bases and J dropped 1 base, with 12 bases sitting between them. The germline V gene encodes CDR1 MDHEN and CDR2 SYDVKM. The CDR3 nucleotides are TGTGCCCACGGGGGTTGGAGCAATCAGCCCCAGCATTTT. It codes for CAHGGWSNQPQHF. The whole variable domain, filled in from reference TRBV28 and TRBJ1-5, reads DVKVTQSSRYLVKRTGEKVFLECVQDMDHENMFWYRQDPGLGLRLIYFSYDVKMKEKGDIPEGYSVSREKKERFSLILESASTNQTSMYLCAHGGWSNQPQHFGDGTRLSIL.

The J gene is TRBJ1-1, the V gene TRBV10-3; TRBD1 aligns across 7 bases. The germline V gene encodes CDR1 ENHRY and CDR2 SYGVKD. The CDR3 totals 16 residues. The J segment lost 1 base and the V segment lost 10 bases, leaving 15 bases of the junction unmatched. The CDR3 region is CATSVITGTANTEAFF. The CDR3, as DNA: TGTGCCACCTCTGTGATCACCGGGACAGCGAACACTGAAGCTTTCTTT.

This chain links TRBV24-1 with TRBJ2-1; TRBD2 agrees at 13 bases. This CDR3 spans 18 amino acids. J lost 5 bases, V lost 4 bases, and 10 bases had no gene match. Germline V lookup: CDR1 KGHDR, CDR2 SFDVKD. In DNA, the CDR3 is TGTGCCACCAGTGAATGGACTAGCGGGAGCCCTTGGGACAATGAGCAGTTCTTC. Translated, it gives CATSEWTSGSPWDNEQFF.

Written as DNA, the CDR3 is TGTGCCAGCAGTAGCCGGGACAGGGGGTGGTCACCCCTCCACTTT. This sequence encodes CASSSRDRGWSPLHF. The V gene is TRBV27, the J gene TRBJ1-6; 11 positions agree with TRBD1. The germline gives CDR1 MNHEY, CDR2 SMNVEV (reference sequence). With 5 bases clipped from V and 10 bases from J, the junction kept 7 bases outside the gene matches. This CDR3 region has 15 residues.

The rearrangement joins TRBV6-5 to TRBJ1-2; 7 bases map to TRBD1. This CDR3 spans 14 amino acids. J was trimmed by 8 bases and V by 5 bases; bases with no gene match: 11. Germline V gene lookup returns CDR1 MNHEY and CDR2 SVGAGI. The CDR3 sequence is CASSRDSTKGGYTF. CDR3 nucleotide sequence: TGTGCCAGCAGTCGGGACAGTACAAAGGGGGGCTACACCTTC.

This clone was recorded a few times. The gene calls are TRBV28 and TRBJ1-3; no definite D call. The CDR3 extends over 15 amino acids. V lost 2 bases and J 0 bases, leaving 8 bases between the germline ends. Germline V lookup: CDR1 MDHEN, CDR2 SYDVKM. The CDR3 DNA follows: TGTGCCAGCAGTTTAGGGAGCTACTCTGGAAACACCATATATTTT. This codes for CASSLGSYSGNTIYF.

J is TRBJ2-3 and V is TRBV27; possible D gene TRBD1, 5 bases. The V and J ends lost 6 bases and 0 bases respectively, with 13 bases between them. Germline V gene data show CDR1 as MNHEY and CDR2 as SMNVEV (reference sequence). This CDR3 has 15 amino acids. CDR3 in DNA: TGTGCCAGCAGCTCTTTACAGGTTAGCACAGATACGCAGTATTTT. Residues: CASSSLQVSTDTQYF.

The rearrangement uses TRBV19 and TRBJ2-5; weak D call: TRBD2 (5 bases). This CDR3 has 13 residues. CDR1 and CDR2 from the germline V gene are LNHDA and SQIVND (reference sequence). V was shortened by 5 bases and J by 1 base, with 8 bases between the two germline ends. CDR3 nucleotides: TGTGCCAGTAGTCCTCTAGCCCAAGAGACCCAGTACTTC. This sequence encodes CASSPLAQETQYF.

Comments on this clone: Other DNA variants within this sample encode the same CDR3. The CDR3 loop is CASSFGGVSSYNEQFF. The CDR3 DNA reads TGTGCCAGCAGCTTCGGGGGGGTCAGCTCCTACAATGAGCAGTTCTTC. The chain has TRBV5-4 and TRBJ2-1; 8 bases map to TRBD2. J lost 0 bases, V lost 2 bases, and 4 bases had no gene match. Germline-derived CDR1 and CDR2 are SGHNT and YYREEE (reference sequence). This CDR3 spans 16 amino acids.

The rearrangement links TRBV5-1 to TRBJ2-1; tentatively, D is TRBD2 (6 bases). V lost 0 bases and J 0 bases, leaving 13 bases between the germline ends. The CDR3 consists of 17 residues. Per germline, CDR1 SGHRS and CDR2 YFSETQ. Here the CDR3 reads CASSLATGGISYNEQFF. Here the CDR3 DNA reads TGCGCCAGCAGCTTGGCTACCGGGGGTATCTCCTACAATGAGCAGTTCTTC.

The chain joins TRBV5-5 to TRBJ1-4; D is perhaps TRBD1 (5 bases). The CDR3 runs to 15 residues. The germline gives CDR1 SGHKS, CDR2 YYEKEE (reference sequence). V shed 1 base and J shed 8 bases, with 15 bases lying between them. CDR3 in DNA: TGTGCCAGCAGCTTGTACGCCGGGTCAGGGGAAAAACTGTTTTTT. This encodes CASSLYAGSGEKLFF. The full variable domain, with the rest looked up from reference TRBV5-5 and TRBJ1-4, is DAGVTQSPTHLIKTRGQQVTLRCSPISGHKSVSWYQQVLGQGPQFIFQYYEKEERGRGNFPDRFSARQFPNYSSELNVNALLLGDSALYLCASSLYAGSGEKLFFGSGTQLSVL.